Shown below are 22 T cell receptor beta chains from a single sample sequenced in a study of T-cell memory formation after mild COVID-19. TCRdb re-derived calls from the 5' RACE reads in MiXCR, one entry per CDR3 protein. In the table there are just over 350,000 distinct CDR3 sequences, approximately 15% of which are singletons. The sequenced sample consisted of PBMCs or a T cell subset sorted from them (not recorded which). The receptors here all came from a man aged 18 to 35 who had mild COVID-19 (a few samples of this study predate the infection). Cell type and time point are not known.

The table lists this clonotype with a few counts. The V gene is TRBV12-3 or TRBV12-4, the J gene TRBJ2-7, with unresolved D. CDR3 length: 13 amino acids. The V end lost 1 base, the J end lost 1 base, and 5 bases lay between the germline ends. The CDR3 here is CASSLDLSYEQYF. The CDR3, as DNA: TGTGCCAGCAGTTTAGATCTTTCCTACGAGCAGTACTTC.

This clonotype has more than one count but fewer than ten. V and J are TRBV6-2 or TRBV6-3 and TRBJ1-6; 8 bases are a match to TRBD1. In germline, CDR1 is MNHEY, CDR2 SVGEGT. CDR3 length equals 16 residues. Trimming cost V 6 bases and J 2 bases; bases outside gene matches: 6. The CDR3 sequence is CASRGTGRTYNSPLHF. Here the CDR3 DNA reads TGTGCCAGCAGAGGGACAGGTCGGACCTATAATTCACCCCTCCACTTT.

The chain carries TRBV12-3 or TRBV12-4 and TRBJ2-3, with TRBD2 matching over 11 bases. J gave up 0 bases and V 6 bases, and 5 bases lay outside the gene matches. This CDR3 contains 16 residues. CDR3 sequence reads: CASSLTSGGSTDTQYF. CDR3 nucleotides: TGTGCCAGCAGCCTTACTAGCGGGGGTAGCACAGATACGCAGTATTTT.

The chain uses TRBV4-3 and TRBJ2-7, with D maybe TRBD2 (5 bases). V gave up 0 bases and J gave up 9 bases, with 9 bases separating them. The germline gives CDR1 LGHNA, CDR2 YSLEER. The CDR3 runs to 12 residues. CDR3 loop: CASSQDGSMQYF. The DNA of the CDR3 is TGCGCCAGCAGCCAAGATGGGAGTATGCAGTACTTC.

The V call is TRBV6-5, the J call TRBJ2-7; D uncertain. The V gene's germline CDR1 is MNHEY and CDR2 SVGAGI. The CDR3 consists of 12 residues. V lost 2 bases, J lost 5 bases, and 7 bases lay in between. The CDR3 DNA reads as TGTGCCAGCAGTTACGCCGGTAACGAGCAGTACTTC. Translation: CASSYAGNEQYF.

This clonotype was detected ten times or more. V gene TRBV5-1 combines with J gene TRBJ2-5; 12 bases are a match to TRBD2. The V segment lost 4 bases and the J segment 5 bases; nucleotides outside the gene matches: 9. Germline CDR1 reads SGHRS; CDR2 reads YFSETQ. The CDR3 contains 16 residues. The CDR3 loop is CASSIRGLAGGETQYF. DNA for the CDR3: TGCGCCAGCAGCATTCGAGGTCTAGCGGGGGGGGAGACCCAGTACTTC.

The rearrangement uses TRBV11-2 and TRBJ1-3; D might be TRBD1 (5 bases). V was cut by 0 bases and J by 0 bases, with 9 bases left in between. CDR3 length equals 16 residues. Germline-derived CDR1 and CDR2 are SGHAT and FQNNGV. This CDR3 reads CASSLEIGASGNTIYF. The CDR3 DNA reads as TGTGCCAGCAGCTTAGAGATTGGGGCCTCTGGAAACACCATATATTTT.

This clonotype was observed a handful of times. The chain carries TRBV20-1 and TRBJ2-3; D may be TRBD1 or TRBD2 (5 bases each). Between the trimmed V and J ends, which lost 6 bases and 1 base, there was a span of 17 bases. The germline V gene has CDR1 DFQATT and CDR2 SNEGSKA (reference sequence). This CDR3 spans 15 amino acids. CDR3 loop: CSAPGPTRGTDTQYF. The CDR3 DNA reads as TGCAGTGCCCCGGGACCCACAAGGGGCACAGATACGCAGTATTTT.

This clonotype appeared a few times. The chain is built from TRBV6-5 and TRBJ1-6; D uncertain. The CDR3 length is 15 residues. Germline CDR1 and CDR2: MNHEY and SVGAGI. Trimming pared 7 bases from V and 0 bases from J, leaving 10 bases between. CDR3 sequence (DNA): TGTGCCAGCAATTTTGGGAGCTCCTATAATTCACCCCTCCACTTT. Translation gives CASNFGSSYNSPLHF.

The chain carries TRBV9 and TRBJ2-7; 9 nucleotides agree with TRBD1. CDR3 length: 14 amino acids. Unmatched junction bases numbered 2, after V lost 0 bases and J lost 4 bases. CDR1 and CDR2 from the germline V gene are SGDLS and YYNGEE. The CDR3 here is CASSVGQGVYEQYF. In DNA form, the CDR3 reads TGTGCCAGCAGCGTAGGACAGGGGGTTTACGAGCAGTACTTC.

This chain uses TRBV11-2 with TRBJ2-7, with a weak D call TRBD2 (5 bases). The CDR3 contains 13 residues. The V gene's germline CDR1 is SGHAT and CDR2 FQNNGV. Trimming cost V 4 bases and J 7 bases, with 14 bases left between them. CDR3 DNA sequence: TGTGCCAGCAGCTCGTCCGGGGTGGGAGAGCAGTACGTC. Translation gives CASSSSGVGEQYV.

The table lists this clonotype with a few counts. CDR3 loop: CASSQHQGVAVGLFF. CDR3 nucleotide sequence: TGCGCCAGCAGCCAACATCAGGGGGTCGCGGTGGGACTGTTTTTT. The gene calls are TRBV4-1 and TRBJ1-4, with 7 bases matching TRBD1. This CDR3 is 15 amino acids long. CDR1 and CDR2 from the germline V gene are MGHRA and YSYEKL. V lost 2 bases to trimming and J lost 13 bases; unmatched junction nucleotides: 13.

The chain employs TRBV6-2 or TRBV6-3 and TRBJ2-3, with TRBD2 identical over 9 bases. V dropped 6 bases and J dropped 6; count of bases not matched to a gene: 10. CDR3 length: 15 residues. Germline V CDR1 and CDR2: MNHEY, SVGEGT. CDR3 bases: TGTGCCAGCAGGCCTCCGGGACTAGCTTCCGATACGCAGTATTTT. Translation gives CASRPPGLASDTQYF.

This clonotype was counted a few times. The gene calls are TRBV4-3 and TRBJ1-5; unclear D gene. Germline CDR1 LGHNA, CDR2 YSLEER. The V end lost 0 bases, the J end lost 6 bases, and 9 bases lay between the germline ends. This CDR3 is 14 amino acids long. CDR3 amino acids: CASSQESDTQPQHF. The CDR3 bases are TGCGCCAGCAGCCAAGAATCAGACACTCAGCCCCAGCATTTT.

This clonotype was counted only a few times. The rearrangement links TRBV29-1 to TRBJ2-1; D is unclear. Trimming removed 3 bases from V and 6 bases from J, with 15 bases in between. The CDR3 extends over 14 amino acids. CDR1 is SQVTM and CDR2 is ANQGSEA in the germline V gene. CDR3 bases: TGCAGCGTTGACACCCTTTATCCCTCCAATGAGCAGTTCTTC. Its translation: CSVDTLYPSNEQFF.

V is TRBV5-1 and J is TRBJ2-5, with 8 bases fitting TRBD1. Trimming at V came to 2 bases and at J to 1 base, leaving 7 bases not matched to a gene. Germline values: CDR1 SGHRS, CDR2 YFSETQ. The CDR3 runs to 16 residues. The CDR3 coding sequence is TGCGCCAGCAGCTTCGGACAGGGAGTTACCCAAGAGACCCAGTACTTC. Translation: CASSFGQGVTQETQYF. Full variable domain (remainder filled in from reference TRBV5-1 and TRBJ2-5): KAGVTQTPRYLIKTRGQQVTLSCSPISGHRSVSWYQQTPGQGLQFLFEYFSETQRNKGNFPGRFSGRQFSNSRSEMNVSTLELGDSALYLCASSFGQGVTQETQYFGPGTRLLVL.

V and J are TRBV12-3 or TRBV12-4 and TRBJ1-4, with TRBD1 matching over 7 bases. The CDR3 totals 15 residues. J gave up 8 bases and V 8 bases, and 14 bases lay outside the gene matches. The CDR3 nucleotides are TGTGCCAGCGCTACGCGACAGGGAAAGGACGAAAAACTGTTTTTT. Amino acids: CASATRQGKDEKLFF.

This clonotype was seen a handful of times. The rearrangement links TRBV29-1 to TRBJ2-7, with a weak D call TRBD1 (6 bases). V was pared by 6 bases and J by 4 bases, with 22 bases between. In germline, CDR1 is SQVTM, CDR2 ANQGSEA. CDR3 size: 15 residues. The CDR3 DNA reads TGCAGCGTGATAGCCCCAGGACAGATTCGTTACGAGCAGTACTTC. This codes for CSVIAPGQIRYEQYF.

The sample holds a few counts of this clonotype. The rearrangement uses TRBV4-3 and TRBJ2-3, with D perhaps TRBD1 (5 bases). This CDR3 has 17 amino acids. V was shortened by 0 bases and J by 0 bases, with 13 bases between the two germline ends. From germline, CDR1 is LGHNA and CDR2 YSLEER. CDR3 amino acids: CASSQESGYDSTDTQYF. CDR3 in DNA: TGCGCCAGCAGCCAAGAGTCAGGGTATGATAGCACAGATACGCAGTATTTT.

The J gene is TRBJ1-2, the V gene TRBV2; TRBD1 is a possible D gene (5 bases). CDR1 and CDR2 (germline): SNHLY, FYNNEI. The CDR3 totals 13 residues. Trimming shortened V by 2 bases and J by 8 bases, and 12 bases separated the two germline ends. CDR3 DNA: TGTGCCAGCAGTGAAATGGGGCCCGAAGGCTACACCTTC. Translating gives CASSEMGPEGYTF.

This clonotype was observed a handful of times. The rearrangement links TRBV6-1 to TRBJ2-5; 14 bases are a match to TRBD2. Germline loops: CDR1 MNHNS, CDR2 SASEGT. The CDR3 is 16 amino acids. The J segment lost 4 bases and the V segment lost 6 bases, leaving 7 bases of the junction unmatched. CDR3 sequence reads: CASRRTSGGIGETQYF. Written as DNA, the CDR3 is TGTGCCAGCAGGCGGACTAGCGGGGGGATAGGAGAGACCCAGTACTTC.

This clonotype has only a few counts. CDR3 bases: TGTGCCAGCAGTTTTCAGGGGCCGAACTACGAGCAGTACTTC. It yields the protein CASSFQGPNYEQYF. The chain recombines TRBV12-3 or TRBV12-4 with TRBJ2-7; D perhaps matches TRBD1 (6 bases). With 3 bases removed from V and 3 bases from J, the gap between germline ends came to 12 bases. This CDR3 is built from 14 residues.